This T cell receptor beta chain was recorded in a study of blood T cell repertoires in COVID-19. The CDR3 loop spans 12 amino acids. V lost 2 bases to trimming and J lost 11 bases, with 7 bases between them. CDR1 LNHDA and CDR2 SQIVND come from the germline V gene (reference sequence). Original data processing: Quantification of nucleated cells was approximated via reference gene primer amplification. The data were produced by immunoSEQ multiplex PCR, yet TCRdb's version contains in-frame clones alone and is incomplete. Clonal size and the V and J genes are those of that table, whereas D and trimming came from the DNA. The top ten clones hold under 2.5% of a sample with about 310,000 clones, 75% to 90% of them seen once.

This sequence originates from a man under 40 who had recovered from COVID-19. Specimen: PBMCs or T cells enriched from blood (not recorded which). The chain carries TRBV19 and TRBJ1-6, with a possible D match to TRBD1 (6 bases). In DNA form, the CDR3 reads TGTGCCAGTAGTATACAGGGGACACCCCTCCACTTT. Protein: CASSIQGTPLHF.